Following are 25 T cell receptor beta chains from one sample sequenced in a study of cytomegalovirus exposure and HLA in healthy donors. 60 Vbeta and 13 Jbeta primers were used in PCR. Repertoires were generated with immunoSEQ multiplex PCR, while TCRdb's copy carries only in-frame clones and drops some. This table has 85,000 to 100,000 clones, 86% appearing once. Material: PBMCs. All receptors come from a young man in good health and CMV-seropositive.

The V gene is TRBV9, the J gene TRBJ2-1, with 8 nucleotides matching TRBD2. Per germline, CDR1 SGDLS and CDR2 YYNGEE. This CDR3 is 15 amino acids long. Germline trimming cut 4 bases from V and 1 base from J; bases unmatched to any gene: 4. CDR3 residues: CASSLSGISYNEQFF. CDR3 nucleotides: TGTGCCAGCAGCCTTAGCGGGATTTCCTACAATGAGCAGTTCTTC. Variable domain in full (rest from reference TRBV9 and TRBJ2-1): DSGVTQTPKHLITATGQRVTLRCSPRSGDLSVYWYQQSLDQGLQFLIQYYNGEERAKGNILERFSAQQFPDLHSELNLSSLELGDSALYFCASSLSGISYNEQFFGPGTRLTVL.

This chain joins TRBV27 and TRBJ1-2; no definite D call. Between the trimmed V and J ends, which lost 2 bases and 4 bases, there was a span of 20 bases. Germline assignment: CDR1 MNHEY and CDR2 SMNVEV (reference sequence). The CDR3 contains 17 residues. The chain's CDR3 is CASSLVVVKPPLYGYTF. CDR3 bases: TGTGCCAGCAGTTTAGTAGTTGTCAAACCCCCCCTCTATGGCTACACCTTC.

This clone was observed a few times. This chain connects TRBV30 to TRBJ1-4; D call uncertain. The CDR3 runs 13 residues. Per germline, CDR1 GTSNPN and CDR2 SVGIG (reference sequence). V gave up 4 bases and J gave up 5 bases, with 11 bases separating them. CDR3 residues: CAWTRQENEKLFF. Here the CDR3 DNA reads TGTGCCTGGACACGGCAGGAAAATGAAAAACTGTTTTTT.

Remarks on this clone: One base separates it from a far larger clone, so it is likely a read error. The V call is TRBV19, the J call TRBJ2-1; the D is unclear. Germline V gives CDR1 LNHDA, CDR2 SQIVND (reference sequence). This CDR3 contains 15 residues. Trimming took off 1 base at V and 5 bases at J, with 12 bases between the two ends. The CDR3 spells CASSIGPPEHNEQFF. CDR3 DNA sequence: TGTGCCAGTAGTATAGGGCCCCCGGAGCACAATGAGCAGTTCTTC.

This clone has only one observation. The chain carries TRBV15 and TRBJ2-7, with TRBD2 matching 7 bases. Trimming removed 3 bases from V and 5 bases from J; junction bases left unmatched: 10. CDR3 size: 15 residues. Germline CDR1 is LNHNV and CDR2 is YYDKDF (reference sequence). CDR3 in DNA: TGTGCCACCAGCAGGAAGGAGGGAGGGTACAACGAGCAGTACTTC. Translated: CATSRKEGGYNEQYF. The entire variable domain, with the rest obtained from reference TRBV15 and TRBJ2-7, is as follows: DAMVIQNPRYQVTQFGKPVTLSCSQTLNHNVMYWYQQKSSQAPKLLFHYYDKDFNNEADTPDNFQSRRPNTSFCFLDIRSPGLGDTAMYLCATSRKEGGYNEQYFGPGTRLTVT.

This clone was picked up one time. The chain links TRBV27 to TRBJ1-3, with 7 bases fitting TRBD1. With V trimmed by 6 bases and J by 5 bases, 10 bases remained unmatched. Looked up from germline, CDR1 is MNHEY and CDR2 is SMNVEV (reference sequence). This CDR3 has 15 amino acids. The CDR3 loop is CASRDTGARRNTIYF. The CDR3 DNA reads TGTGCCAGCAGGGACACAGGGGCGCGCCGAAACACCATATATTTT.

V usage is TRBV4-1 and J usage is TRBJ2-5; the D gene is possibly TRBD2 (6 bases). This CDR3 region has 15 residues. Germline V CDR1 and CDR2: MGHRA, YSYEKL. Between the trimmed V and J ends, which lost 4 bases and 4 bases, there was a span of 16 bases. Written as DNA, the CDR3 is TGCGCCAGCAGCCCGGACTCAGGAGGGATAGAGACCCAGTACTTC. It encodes CASSPDSGGIETQYF.

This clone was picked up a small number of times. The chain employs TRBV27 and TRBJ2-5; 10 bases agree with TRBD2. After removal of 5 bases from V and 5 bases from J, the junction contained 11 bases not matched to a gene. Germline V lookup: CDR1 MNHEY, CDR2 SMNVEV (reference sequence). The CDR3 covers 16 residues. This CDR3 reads CASSPDLAGVRETQYF. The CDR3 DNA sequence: TGTGCCAGCAGTCCAGATCTAGCGGGAGTACGGGAGACCCAGTACTTC.

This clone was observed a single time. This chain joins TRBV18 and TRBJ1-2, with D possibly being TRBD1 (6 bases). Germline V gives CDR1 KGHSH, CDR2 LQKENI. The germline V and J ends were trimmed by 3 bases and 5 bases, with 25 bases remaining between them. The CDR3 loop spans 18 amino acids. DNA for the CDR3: TGTGCCAGCTCACCGAGCGTGGGGCCACAGGGAGATAGGTATGGCTACACCTTC. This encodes CASSPSVGPQGDRYGYTF.

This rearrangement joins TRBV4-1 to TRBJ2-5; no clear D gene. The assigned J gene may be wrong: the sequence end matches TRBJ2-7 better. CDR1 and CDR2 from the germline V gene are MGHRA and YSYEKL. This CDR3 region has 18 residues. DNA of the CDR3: TGCGCCAGCAGACAACGGATCCCTTACCCCGATGACTCCTACGAGCAGTACTTC. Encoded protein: CASRQRIPYPDDSYEQYF.

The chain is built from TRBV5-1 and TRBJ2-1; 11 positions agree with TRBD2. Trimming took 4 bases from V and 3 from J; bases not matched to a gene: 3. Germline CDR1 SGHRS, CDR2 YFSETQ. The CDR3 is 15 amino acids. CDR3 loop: CASSQGLADYNEQFF. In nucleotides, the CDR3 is TGCGCCAGCAGCCAGGGACTAGCGGACTACAATGAGCAGTTCTTC.

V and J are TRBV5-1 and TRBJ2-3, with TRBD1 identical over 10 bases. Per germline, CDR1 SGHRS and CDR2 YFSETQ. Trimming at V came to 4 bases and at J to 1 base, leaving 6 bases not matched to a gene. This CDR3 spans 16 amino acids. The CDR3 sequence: CASSTTGGFGTDTQYF. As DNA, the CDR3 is TGCGCCAGCAGCACGACAGGGGGCTTTGGCACAGATACGCAGTATTTT.

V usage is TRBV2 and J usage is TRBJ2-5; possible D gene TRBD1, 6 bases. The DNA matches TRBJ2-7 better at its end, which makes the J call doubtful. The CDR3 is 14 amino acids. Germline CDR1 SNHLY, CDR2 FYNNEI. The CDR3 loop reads CASTNSTGNHEQYF. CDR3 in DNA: TGTGCCAGCACTAATTCTACAGGGAACCACGAGCAGTACTTC.

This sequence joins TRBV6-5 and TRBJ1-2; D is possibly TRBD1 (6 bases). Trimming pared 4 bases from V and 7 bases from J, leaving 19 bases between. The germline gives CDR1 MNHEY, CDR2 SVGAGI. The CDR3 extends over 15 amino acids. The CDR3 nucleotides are TGTGCCAGCAGTTTGTGGGCAGGGACAATGGGTGGCTACACCTTC. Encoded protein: CASSLWAGTMGGYTF.

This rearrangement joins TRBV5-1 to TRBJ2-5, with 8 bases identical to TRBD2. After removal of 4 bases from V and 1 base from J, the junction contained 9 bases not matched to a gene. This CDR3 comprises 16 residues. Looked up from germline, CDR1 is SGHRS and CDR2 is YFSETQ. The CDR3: CASSPGGTLGQETQYF. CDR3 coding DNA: TGCGCCAGCAGCCCGGGGGGGACCCTGGGCCAAGAGACCCAGTACTTC.

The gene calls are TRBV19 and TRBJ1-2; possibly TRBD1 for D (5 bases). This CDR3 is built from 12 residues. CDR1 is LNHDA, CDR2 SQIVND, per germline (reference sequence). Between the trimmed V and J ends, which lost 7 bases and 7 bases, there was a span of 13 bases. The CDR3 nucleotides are TGTGCCAGTAACCCCGGGACTTTTGGCTACACCTTC. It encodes CASNPGTFGYTF. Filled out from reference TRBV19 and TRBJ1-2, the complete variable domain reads DGGITQSPKYLFRKEGQNVTLSCEQNLNHDAMYWYRQDPGQGLRLIYYSQIVNDFQKGDIAEGYSVSREKKESFPLTVTSAQKNPTAFYLCASNPGTFGYTFGSGTRLTVV.

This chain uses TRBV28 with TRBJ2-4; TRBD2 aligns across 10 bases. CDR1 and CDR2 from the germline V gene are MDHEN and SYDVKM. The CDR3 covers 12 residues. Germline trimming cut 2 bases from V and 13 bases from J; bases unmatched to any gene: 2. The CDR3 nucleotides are TGTGCCAGCAGTTTAACTAGCGGGAAACAGTACTTC. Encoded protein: CASSLTSGKQYF.

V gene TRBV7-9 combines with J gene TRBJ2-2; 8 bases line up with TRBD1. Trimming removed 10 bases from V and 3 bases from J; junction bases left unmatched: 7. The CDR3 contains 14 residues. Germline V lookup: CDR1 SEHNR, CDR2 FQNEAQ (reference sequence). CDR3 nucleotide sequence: TGTGCCACCCGGGACAGGAGTGACACCGGGGAGCTGTTTTTT. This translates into CATRDRSDTGELFF. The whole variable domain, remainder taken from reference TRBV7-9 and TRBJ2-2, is DTGVSQNPRHKITKRGQNVTFRCDPISEHNRLYWYRQTLGQGPEFLTYFQNEAQLEKSRLLSDRFSAERPKGSFSTLEIQRTEQGDSAMYLCATRDRSDTGELFFGEGSRLTVL.

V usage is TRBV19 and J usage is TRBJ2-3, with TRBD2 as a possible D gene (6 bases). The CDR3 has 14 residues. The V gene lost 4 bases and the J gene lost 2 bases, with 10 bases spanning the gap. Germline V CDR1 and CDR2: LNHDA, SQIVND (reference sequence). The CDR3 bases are TGTGCCAGTAGTACCGGGACTTACACAGATACGCAGTATTTT. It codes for CASSTGTYTDTQYF.

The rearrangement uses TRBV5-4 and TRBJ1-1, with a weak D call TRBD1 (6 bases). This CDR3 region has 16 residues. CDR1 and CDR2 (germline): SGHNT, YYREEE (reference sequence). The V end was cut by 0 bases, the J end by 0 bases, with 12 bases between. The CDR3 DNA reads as TGTGCCAGCAGCTTGGAGTCAGGGGAAATGAACACTGAAGCTTTCTTT. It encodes CASSLESGEMNTEAFF. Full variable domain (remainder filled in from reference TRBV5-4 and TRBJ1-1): ETGVTQSPTHLIKTRGQQVTLRCSSQSGHNTVSWYQQALGQGPQFIFQYYREEENGRGNFPPRFSGLQFPNYSSELNVNALELDDSALYLCASSLESGEMNTEAFFGQGTRLTVV.

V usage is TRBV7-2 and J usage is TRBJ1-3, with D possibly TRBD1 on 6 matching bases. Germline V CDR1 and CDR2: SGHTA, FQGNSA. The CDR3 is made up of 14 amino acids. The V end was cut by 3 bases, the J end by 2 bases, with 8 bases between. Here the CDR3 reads CASSFAGAGNTIYF. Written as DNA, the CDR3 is TGTGCCAGCAGCTTCGCAGGGGCTGGAAACACCATATATTTT.

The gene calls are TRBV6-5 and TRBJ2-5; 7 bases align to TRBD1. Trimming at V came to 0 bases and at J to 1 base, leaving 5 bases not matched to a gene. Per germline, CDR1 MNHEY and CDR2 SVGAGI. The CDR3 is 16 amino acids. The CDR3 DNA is TGTGCCAGCAGTTACTCGCGGACAGGCCTCCAAGAGACCCAGTACTTC. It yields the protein CASSYSRTGLQETQYF.

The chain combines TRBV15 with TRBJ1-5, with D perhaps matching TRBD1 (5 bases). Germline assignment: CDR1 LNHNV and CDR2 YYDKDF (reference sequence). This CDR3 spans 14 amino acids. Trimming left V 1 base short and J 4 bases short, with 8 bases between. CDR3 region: CATSRGQPNQPQHF. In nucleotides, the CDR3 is TGTGCCACCAGCAGAGGACAGCCAAATCAGCCCCAGCATTTT.

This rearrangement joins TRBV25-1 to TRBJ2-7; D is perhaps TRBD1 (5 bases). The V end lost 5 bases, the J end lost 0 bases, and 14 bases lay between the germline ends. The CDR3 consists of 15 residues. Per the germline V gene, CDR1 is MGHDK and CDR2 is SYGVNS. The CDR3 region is CASSRLGALSYEQYF. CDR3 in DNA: TGTGCCAGCAGTCGTCTTGGGGCTCTCTCCTACGAGCAGTACTTC.

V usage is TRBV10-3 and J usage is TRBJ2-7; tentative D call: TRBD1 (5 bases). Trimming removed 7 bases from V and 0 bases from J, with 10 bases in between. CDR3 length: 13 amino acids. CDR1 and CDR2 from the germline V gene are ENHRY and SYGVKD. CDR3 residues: CAIISDSSYEQYF. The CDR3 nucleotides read TGTGCCATCATATCAGACAGCTCCTACGAGCAGTACTTC.